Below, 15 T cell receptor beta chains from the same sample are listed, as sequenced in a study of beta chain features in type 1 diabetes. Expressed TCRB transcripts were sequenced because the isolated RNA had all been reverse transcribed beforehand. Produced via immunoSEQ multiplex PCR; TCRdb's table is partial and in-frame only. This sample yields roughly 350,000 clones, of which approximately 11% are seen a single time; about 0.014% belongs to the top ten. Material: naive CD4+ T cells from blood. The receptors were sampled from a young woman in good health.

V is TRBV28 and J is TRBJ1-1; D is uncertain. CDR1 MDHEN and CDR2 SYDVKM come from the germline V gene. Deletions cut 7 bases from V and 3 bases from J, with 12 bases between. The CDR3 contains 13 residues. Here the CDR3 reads CASKSPVDTEAFF. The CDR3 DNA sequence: TGTGCCAGCAAGTCGCCGGTGGACACTGAAGCTTTCTTT.

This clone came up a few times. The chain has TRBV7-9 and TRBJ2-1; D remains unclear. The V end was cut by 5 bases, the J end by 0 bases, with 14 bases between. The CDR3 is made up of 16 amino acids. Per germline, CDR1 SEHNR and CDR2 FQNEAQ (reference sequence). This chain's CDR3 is CASSGYGSSSYNEQFF. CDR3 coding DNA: TGTGCCAGCAGCGGCTATGGTTCTAGCTCCTACAATGAGCAGTTCTTC.

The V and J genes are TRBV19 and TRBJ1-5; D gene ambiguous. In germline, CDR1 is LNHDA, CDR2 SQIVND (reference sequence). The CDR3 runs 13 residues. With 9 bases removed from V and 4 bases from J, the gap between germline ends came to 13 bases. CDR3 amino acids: CASSRSVNQPQHF. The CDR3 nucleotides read TGTGCCAGCTCGAGGTCCGTTAATCAGCCCCAGCATTTT.

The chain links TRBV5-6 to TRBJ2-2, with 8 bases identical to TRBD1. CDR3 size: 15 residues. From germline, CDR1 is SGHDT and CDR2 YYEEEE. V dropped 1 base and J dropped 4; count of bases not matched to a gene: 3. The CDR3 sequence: CASSLRTGFTGELFF. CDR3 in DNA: TGTGCCAGCAGCTTGCGGACAGGGTTCACCGGGGAGCTGTTTTTT.

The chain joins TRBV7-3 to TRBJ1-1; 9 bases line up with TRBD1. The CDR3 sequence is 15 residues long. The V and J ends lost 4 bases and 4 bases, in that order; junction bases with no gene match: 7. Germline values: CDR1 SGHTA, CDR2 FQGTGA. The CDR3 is CASSWGQGVGTEAFF. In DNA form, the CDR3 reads TGTGCCAGCAGCTGGGGACAGGGTGTCGGCACTGAAGCTTTCTTT.

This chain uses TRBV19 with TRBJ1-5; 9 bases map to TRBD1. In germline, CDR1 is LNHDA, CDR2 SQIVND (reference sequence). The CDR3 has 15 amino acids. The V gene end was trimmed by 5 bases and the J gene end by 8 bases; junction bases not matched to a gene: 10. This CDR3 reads CASSPQDRGREPQHF. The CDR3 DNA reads TGTGCCAGTAGTCCCCAGGACAGGGGAAGAGAGCCCCAGCATTTT.

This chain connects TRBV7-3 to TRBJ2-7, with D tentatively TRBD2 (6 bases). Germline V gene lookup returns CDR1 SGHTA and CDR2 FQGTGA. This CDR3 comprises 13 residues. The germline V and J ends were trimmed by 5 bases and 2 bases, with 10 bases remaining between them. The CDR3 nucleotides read TGTGCCAGCAGCGCGGGGCCCACCTACGAGCAGTACTTC. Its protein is CASSAGPTYEQYF.

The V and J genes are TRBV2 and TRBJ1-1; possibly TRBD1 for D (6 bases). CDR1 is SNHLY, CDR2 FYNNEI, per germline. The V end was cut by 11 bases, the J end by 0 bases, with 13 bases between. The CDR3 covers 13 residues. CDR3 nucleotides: TGTGCCGGAAACAGGGTGGTGAACACTGAAGCTTTCTTT. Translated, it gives CAGNRVVNTEAFF.

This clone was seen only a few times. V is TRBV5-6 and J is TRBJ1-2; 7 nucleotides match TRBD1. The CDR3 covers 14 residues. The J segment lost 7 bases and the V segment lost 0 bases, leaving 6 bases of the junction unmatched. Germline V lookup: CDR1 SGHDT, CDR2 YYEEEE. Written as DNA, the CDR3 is TGTGCCAGCAGCTTGGAGCCAGGGGGTGGTGGCTACACCTTC. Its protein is CASSLEPGGGGYTF. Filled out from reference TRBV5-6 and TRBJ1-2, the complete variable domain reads DAGVTQSPTHLIKTRGQQVTLRCSPKSGHDTVSWYQQALGQGPQFIFQYYEEEERQRGNFPDRFSGHQFPNYSSELNVNALLLGDSALYLCASSLEPGGGGYTFGSGTRLTVV.

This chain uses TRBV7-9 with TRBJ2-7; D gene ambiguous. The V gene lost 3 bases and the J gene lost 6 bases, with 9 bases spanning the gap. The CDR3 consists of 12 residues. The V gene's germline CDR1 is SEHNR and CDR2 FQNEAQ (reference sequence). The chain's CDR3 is CASSFRSAEQYF. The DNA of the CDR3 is TGTGCCAGCAGCTTCCGGAGCGCCGAGCAGTACTTC. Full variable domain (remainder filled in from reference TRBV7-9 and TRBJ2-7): DTGVSQNPRHKITKRGQNVTFRCDPISEHNRLYWYRQTLGQGPEFLTYFQNEAQLEKSRLLSDRFSAERPKGSFSTLEIQRTEQGDSAMYLCASSFRSAEQYFGPGTRLTVT.

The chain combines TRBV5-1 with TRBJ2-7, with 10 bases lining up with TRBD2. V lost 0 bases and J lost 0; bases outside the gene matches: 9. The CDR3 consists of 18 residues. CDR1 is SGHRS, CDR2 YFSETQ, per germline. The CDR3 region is CASSLAAPTSGVSYEQYF. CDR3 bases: TGCGCCAGCAGCTTGGCCGCTCCAACTAGCGGGGTCTCCTACGAGCAGTACTTC. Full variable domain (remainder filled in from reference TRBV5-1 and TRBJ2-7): KAGVTQTPRYLIKTRGQQVTLSCSPISGHRSVSWYQQTPGQGLQFLFEYFSETQRNKGNFPGRFSGRQFSNSRSEMNVSTLELGDSALYLCASSLAAPTSGVSYEQYFGPGTRLTVT.

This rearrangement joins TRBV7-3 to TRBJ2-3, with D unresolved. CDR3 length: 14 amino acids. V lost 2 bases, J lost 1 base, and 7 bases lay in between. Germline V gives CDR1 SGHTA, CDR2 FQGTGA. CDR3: CASSLLVGTDTQYF. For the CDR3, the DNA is TGTGCCAGCAGCTTACTGGTAGGCACAGATACGCAGTATTTT.

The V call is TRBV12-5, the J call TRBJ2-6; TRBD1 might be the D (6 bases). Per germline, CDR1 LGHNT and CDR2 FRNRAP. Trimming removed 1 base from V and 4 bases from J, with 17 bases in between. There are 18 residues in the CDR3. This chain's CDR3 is CASGLGDKTGRGANVLTF. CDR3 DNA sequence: TGTGCTAGTGGTTTGGGGGACAAGACAGGACGCGGGGCCAACGTCCTGACTTTC.

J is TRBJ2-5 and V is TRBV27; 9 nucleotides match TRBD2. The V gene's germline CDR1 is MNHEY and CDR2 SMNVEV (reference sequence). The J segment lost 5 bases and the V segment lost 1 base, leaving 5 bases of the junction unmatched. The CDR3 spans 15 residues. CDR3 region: CASSLWGLAQETQYF. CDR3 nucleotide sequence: TGTGCCAGCAGTTTATGGGGACTAGCACAGGAGACCCAGTACTTC.

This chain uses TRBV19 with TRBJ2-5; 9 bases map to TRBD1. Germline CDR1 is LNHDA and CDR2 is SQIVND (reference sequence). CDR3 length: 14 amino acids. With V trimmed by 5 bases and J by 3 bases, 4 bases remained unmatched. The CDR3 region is CASSPWTGEETQYF. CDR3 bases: TGTGCCAGTAGTCCTTGGACAGGGGAAGAGACCCAGTACTTC.